This T cell receptor beta chain came from a study of blood T cell repertoires in COVID-19. Study background: Sites across the United States, Italy and Spain contributed samples from acute and convalescent COVID-19. T cells, B-cell-depleted T cells, or PBMCs supplied cDNA or gDNA.

V lost 7 bases to trimming and J lost 0 bases; unmatched junction nucleotides: 6. The CDR3 spans 14 residues. CDR1 is ENHRY and CDR2 is SYGVKD in the germline V gene. In the original analysis: Reference gene primer amplification yielded estimated nucleated cell counts. The table came from immunoSEQ multiplex PCR; TCRdb's copy has only in-frame clones and leaves some out. Clone size and V and J calls were adopted from that table, with D and trimming inferred from the DNA. The repertoire includes 25,000 to 30,000 clones, approximately 80% of them detected once, and about 1.8% sits in the top ten. The sample was peripheral blood. The J gene is TRBJ2-7, the V gene TRBV10-3; 7 positions match TRBD2. This sequence was found in a man older than 75 with active or convalescent COVID-19. CDR3 bases: TGTGCCATCAATAGCGGGTTTGACTCCTACGAGCAGTACTTC. This encodes CAINSGFDSYEQYF.